Following are 11 T cell receptor beta chains from one sample sequenced in a study of blood T cell repertoires in COVID-19. Using immunoSEQ multiplex PCR, the repertoire was profiled, and TCRdb retains in-frame clones only, with some absent. The sample lists 300,000 to 400,000 clones; approximately 90% were seen once. Sequencing used PBMCs or T cells enriched from blood (not recorded which). These receptors were taken from a woman aged 30 to 39 who had been exposed to COVID-19.

The gene calls are TRBV2 and TRBJ1-5; 7 bases match TRBD1. Germline V gene lookup returns CDR1 SNHLY and CDR2 FYNNEI. The CDR3 has 14 amino acids. The ends lost 11 bases at V and 0 bases at J; junction bases unmatched: 7. The CDR3 here is CASGQSNSNQPQHF. The CDR3 nucleotides are TGTGCCTCGGGACAGAGTAATAGCAATCAGCCCCAGCATTTT.

The chain couples TRBV5-6 to TRBJ2-7, with TRBD2 identical over 8 bases. The CDR3 loop spans 16 amino acids. The trim removed 2 bases at V and 3 bases at J, leaving 10 bases unmatched. CDR1 and CDR2 (germline): SGHDT, YYEEEE. CDR3 protein: CASSFYGAGGVYEQYF. The CDR3 nucleotides read TGTGCCAGCAGCTTTTACGGCGCCGGGGGGGTCTACGAGCAGTACTTC.

The V and J genes are TRBV5-8 and TRBJ1-4; weak D call: TRBD1 (5 bases). Deletions cut 3 bases from V and 8 bases from J, with 14 bases between. This CDR3 spans 14 amino acids. CDR1 is SGHTS and CDR2 is YDEGEE in the germline V gene. CDR3 in amino acids: CASSYAGRSEKLFF. In DNA, the CDR3 is TGTGCCAGCAGCTATGCAGGGAGGTCGGAAAAACTGTTTTTT.

The rearrangement uses TRBV6-5 and TRBJ1-4; D is possibly TRBD1 (6 bases). The V and J ends lost 5 bases and 10 bases respectively, with 20 bases between them. This CDR3 comprises 15 residues. CDR1 and CDR2 (germline): MNHEY, SVGAGI. The DNA of the CDR3 is TGTGCCAGCAGTCGCAACCCAGGGGCGGGGGGAAAACTGTTTTTT. Protein sequence: CASSRNPGAGGKLFF.

This rearrangement joins TRBV10-3 to TRBJ1-2; TRBD1 agrees at 8 bases. The CDR3 runs to 16 residues. CDR1 is ENHRY, CDR2 SYGVKD, per germline. V was clipped by 2 bases and J by 8 bases; unmatched bases: 13. The CDR3 DNA sequence: TGTGCCATCAGTGAGCTTCAGGGGGCATTTACCATCGGCTACACCTTC. This encodes CAISELQGAFTIGYTF.

The V gene is TRBV5-1, the J gene TRBJ1-1; a weak D match, TRBD1 (5 bases). This CDR3 has 13 amino acids. The germline CDR1 and CDR2 sequences are SGHRS and YFSETQ. Trimming left V 1 base short and J 5 bases short, with 9 bases between. The CDR3 DNA reads as TGCGCCAGCAGCTTGAAAGGGGTTACTGAAGCTTTCTTT. Protein: CASSLKGVTEAFF.

The V and J genes are TRBV7-2 and TRBJ1-6, with 7 bases aligning to TRBD1. Looked up from germline, CDR1 is SGHTA and CDR2 is FQGNSA. The length of the CDR3 is 15 residues. Trimming at V came to 5 bases and at J to 8 bases, leaving 9 bases not matched to a gene. CDR3 coding DNA: TGTGCCAGCAGCCCGCGGGACAGTAGTTATTCACCCCTCCACTTT. It is translated as CASSPRDSSYSPLHF.

This chain joins TRBV27 and TRBJ1-2, with 9 bases matching TRBD1. Germline trimming cut 5 bases from V and 8 bases from J; bases unmatched to any gene: 6. The CDR3 runs 13 residues. Germline-derived CDR1 and CDR2 are MNHEY and SMNVEV (reference sequence). This CDR3 is CASSLGTGSGYTF. CDR3 DNA: TGTGCCAGCAGTCTCGGGACAGGGAGCGGCTACACCTTC.

This chain links TRBV19 with TRBJ1-2, with D hard to call. The CDR3 has 13 residues. V lost 1 base to trimming and J lost 3 bases, with 6 bases between them. Germline CDR1 and CDR2: LNHDA and SQIVND (reference sequence). Here the CDR3 reads CASSIVSDYGYTF. The CDR3 coding sequence is TGTGCCAGTAGTATAGTCTCGGACTATGGCTACACCTTC.

The chain carries TRBV19 and TRBJ1-1, with 7 bases aligning to TRBD1. After removal of 10 bases from V and 0 bases from J, the junction contained 17 bases not matched to a gene. CDR1 LNHDA and CDR2 SQIVND come from the germline V gene (reference sequence). There are 17 residues in the CDR3. The CDR3 loop reads CATSPWTGNFMNTEAFF. CDR3 DNA: TGTGCCACCTCCCCCTGGACAGGTAATTTCATGAACACTGAAGCTTTCTTT.

The chain uses TRBV7-8 and TRBJ2-7, with TRBD2 matching 13 bases. CDR3 size: 17 residues. The ends lost 1 base at V and 9 bases at J; junction bases unmatched: 12. CDR1 is SGHVS and CDR2 is FQNEAQ in the germline V gene. The CDR3 here is CASSLVEWTSGGTGQYF. The CDR3 nucleotides read TGTGCCAGCAGCTTAGTCGAATGGACTAGCGGGGGTACGGGGCAGTACTTC.